The 13 T cell receptor beta chains presented below share a single source sample, sequenced in a study of shared clonotypes between healthy human individuals. The repertoire was sequenced with immunoSEQ multiplex PCR; TCRdb's copy has only in-frame clones and lacks some. The sample yields hundreds of thousands of clones, about 95% seen once. Terminally differentiated effector memory CD45RA+ cells were excluded from the naive CD8 cells, which were CD45RO-negative and positively selected for CCR7. The sample taken for sequencing was naive CD8+ T cells sorted from blood. The receptors were gathered from a woman aged 25 to 45 in good health.

The rearrangement uses TRBV19 and TRBJ2-4; no clear D. The length of the CDR3 is 13 residues. Per the germline V gene, CDR1 is LNHDA and CDR2 is SQIVND (reference sequence). V was clipped by 7 bases and J by 3 bases, with 10 bases between them. CDR3 protein: CASIGYGKNIQYF. The CDR3 region has the DNA TGTGCCAGTATAGGGTATGGCAAAAACATTCAGTACTTC.

The chain joins TRBV6-5 to TRBJ1-3, with TRBD1 matching over 7 bases. CDR1 MNHEY and CDR2 SVGAGI come from the germline V gene. CDR3 length equals 16 residues. V lost 4 bases, J lost 4 bases, and 10 bases stayed unmatched. The CDR3 sequence: CASSSQATGSGNTIYF. In nucleotides, the CDR3 is TGTGCCAGCAGTTCTCAAGCGACAGGGTCAGGAAACACCATATATTTT.

This chain connects TRBV28 to TRBJ2-1; TRBD1 might be the D (7 bases). CDR1 MDHEN and CDR2 SYDVKM come from the germline V gene. V lost 6 bases, J lost 8 bases, and 14 bases lay in between. The CDR3 sequence is 13 residues long. The CDR3 nucleotides are TGTGCCAGCAGGCGGGACAGTGTTTATGAGCAGTTCTTC. Translation gives CASRRDSVYEQFF.

This rearrangement joins TRBV18 to TRBJ1-1; 8 bases agree with TRBD1. Germline-derived CDR1 and CDR2 are KGHSH and LQKENI. V shed 0 bases and J 5 bases; nucleotides not matched to a gene: 8. There are 16 residues in the CDR3. The DNA for the CDR3 is TGTGCCAGCTCACCACCTCTCAGGGGGCGGGATACTGAAGCTTTCTTT. It specifies CASSPPLRGRDTEAFF.

This chain uses TRBV10-1 with TRBJ1-3; D may be TRBD1 (5 bases). The V gene's germline CDR1 is WNHNN and CDR2 SYGVQD (reference sequence). V was trimmed by 0 bases and J by 0 bases, leaving 12 bases between them. The CDR3 spans 17 residues. CDR3 in DNA: TGCGCCAGCAGTGAGTCGACTCGGGGCAGCTCTGGAAACACCATATATTTT. Translated, it gives CASSESTRGSSGNTIYF.

Concerning this clone: Other nucleotide sequences from this sample produce the same CDR3. The chain employs TRBV19 and TRBJ2-1; 7 bases match TRBD2. V shed 3 bases, J shed 2 bases, and the junction held 4 bases outside the gene matches. Per germline, CDR1 LNHDA and CDR2 SQIVND (reference sequence). The CDR3 contains 15 residues. CDR3 residues: CASSIRLAAYNEQFF. Written as DNA, the CDR3 is TGTGCCAGTAGTATTCGGCTAGCGGCCTACAATGAGCAGTTCTTC. Based on the CDR3 plus reference TRBV19 and TRBJ2-1, the full variable domain is DGGITQSPKYLFRKEGQNVTLSCEQNLNHDAMYWYRQDPGQGLRLIYYSQIVNDFQKGDIAEGYSVSREKKESFPLTVTSAQKNPTAFYLCASSIRLAAYNEQFFGPGTRLTVL.

This sequence joins TRBV2 and TRBJ2-7, with 8 bases identical to TRBD2. The V and J ends lost 0 bases and 1 base, in that order; junction bases with no gene match: 5. The V gene's germline CDR1 is SNHLY and CDR2 FYNNEI. The CDR3 runs 16 residues. CDR3 in amino acids: CASSEAGTRLSYEQYF. The CDR3 nucleotides read TGTGCCAGCAGTGAAGCAGGGACTAGATTATCCTACGAGCAGTACTTC.

The chain combines TRBV7-9 with TRBJ2-3; TRBD2 agrees at 12 bases. Unmatched junction bases numbered 7, after V lost 0 bases and J lost 3 bases. CDR1 and CDR2 from the germline V gene are SEHNR and FQNEAQ (reference sequence). The length of the CDR3 is 18 residues. DNA for the CDR3: TGTGCCAGCAGCTTAGCCCACACGACTAGCGGGAGAACAGATACGCAGTATTTT. Protein: CASSLAHTTSGRTDTQYF.

This chain links TRBV28 with TRBJ2-7; no reliable D call. V gave up 7 bases and J gave up 4 bases, with 11 bases separating them. Germline V lookup: CDR1 MDHEN, CDR2 SYDVKM. The CDR3 totals 12 residues. CDR3 sequence: CASTPLVYEQYF. In DNA form, the CDR3 reads TGTGCCAGCACCCCCCTCGTTTACGAGCAGTACTTC. Using reference TRBV28 and TRBJ2-7 for the parts outside the CDR3, the full variable domain is DVKVTQSSRYLVKRTGEKVFLECVQDMDHENMFWYRQDPGLGLRLIYFSYDVKMKEKGDIPEGYSVSREKKERFSLILESASTNQTSMYLCASTPLVYEQYFGPGTRLTVT.

The chain links TRBV5-4 to TRBJ1-1, with D possibly being TRBD1 (5 bases). V was cut by 4 bases and J by 1 base, with 11 bases left in between. Per germline, CDR1 SGHNT and CDR2 YYREEE (reference sequence). The length of the CDR3 is 14 residues. The CDR3: CASSALGGNTEAFF. The CDR3 bases are TGTGCCAGCAGCGCCCTGGGGGGGAACACTGAAGCTTTCTTT.

The V call is TRBV5-6, the J call TRBJ1-2; D might be TRBD1 (6 bases). CDR1 and CDR2 (germline): SGHDT, YYEEEE. This CDR3 contains 15 residues. Trimming took 4 bases from V and 2 from J, leaving 15 bases between them. For the CDR3, the DNA is TGTGCCAGCAGCCAGGGGACGGAAGAAAACTATGGCTACACCTTC. Translated: CASSQGTEENYGYTF.

In this sample, this clone turned up once. V usage is TRBV14 and J usage is TRBJ2-7; D is ambiguous. The CDR3 spans 14 residues. The germline V gene encodes CDR1 SGHDN and CDR2 FVKESK. The V end was cut by 1 base, the J end by 4 bases, with 11 bases between. CDR3 sequence: CASSQAARRYEQYF. The DNA of the CDR3 is TGTGCCAGCAGCCAAGCCGCCAGACGATACGAGCAGTACTTC.

This chain links TRBV29-1 with TRBJ1-1, with TRBD1 as a possible D gene (6 bases). Germline-derived CDR1 and CDR2 are SQVTM and ANQGSEA. CDR3 length equals 13 residues. V lost 5 bases, J lost 3 bases, and 13 bases lay in between. For the CDR3, the DNA is TGCAGCGTTTACAGGGAATACCACACTGAAGCTTTCTTT. Translating gives CSVYREYHTEAFF.